The clone carrying this T cell receptor (beta chain) was recorded many times. The sample's time point: blood at routine non-recurrence follow-up after resection. Unsorted tumor, nontumor lung tissue or cryopreserved PBMC supplied the whole RNA. MiXCR, run by TCRdb on the 5' RACE reads, gives a single entry per CDR3 protein. The data show tens of thousands of distinct CDR3 sequences, about 7.9% seen once. The CDR3 sequence is 16 residues long. V trimming: 6 bases; J trimming: 6 bases; junction bases outside the gene matches: 12. Germline V gene lookup returns CDR1 LGHDT and CDR2 YNNKEL (reference sequence). The data derive from a study of spatial heterogeneity in lung cancer. About the research overall: Alpha-chain sequences were consistently detected less often than beta-chain sequences. A unique TCR and UMI combination showed up more than ten times in raw reads, on average.

This material consisted of PBMCs, taken at follow-up. The source of this sequence is a male donor with early-stage non-small cell lung cancer. V is TRBV3-1 and J is TRBJ2-1, with 9 bases identical to TRBD1. CDR3 sequence (DNA): TGTGCCAGCAGTCCCGGGACAGGGTACTCCCTCAATGAGCAGTTCTTC. Protein: CASSPGTGYSLNEQFF.